Below, 3 T cell receptor beta chains from the same sample are listed, as sequenced in a study of a mutant IDH1 vaccine in newly diagnosed glioma (dated by TCRdb to the early 2020s). The time point label here, explained by the study, means: week 11, during vaccination. A 20-mer mutant IDH1 peptide at 300 micrograms in Montanide made up each vaccine dose, which was injected subcutaneously together with topical imiquimod. Their specific antigens are unknown. The library was produced with the immunoSEQ multiplex PCR assay. TCRdb holds this immuneACCESS table with in-frame rearrangements only. Some clones are missing; in checked studies, unresolved V genes explain under half, and the rest has no known cause. In this sample the table shows some 130,000 clones, 80% of which occur a single time. Clones ranked in the top ten supply 5.5% of the sample. Sequencing used PBMCs, obtained from a glioma patient whose treatment included an IDH1 peptide vaccine. Every receptor here comes from a man aged 40-50 years with glioma.

The chain recombines TRBV18 with TRBJ2-3; 8 nucleotides agree with TRBD1. The junction had 13 bases not matched to a gene; V was cut back by 3 bases and J by 2 bases. Germline V lookup: CDR1 KGHSH, CDR2 LQKENI. This CDR3 comprises 18 residues. CDR3: CASSPTRETGVNTDTQYF. CDR3 coding DNA: TGTGCCAGCTCACCGACCAGGGAGACAGGGGTGAACACAGATACGCAGTATTTT.

The chain recombines TRBV7-2 with TRBJ1-2; weak D call: TRBD1 (5 bases). Germline V CDR1 and CDR2: SGHTA, FQGNSA. The CDR3 is 16 residues long. The V gene lost 0 bases and the J gene lost 4 bases, with 15 bases spanning the gap. DNA for the CDR3: TGTGCCAGCAGCTTAGCCCGGGGGGGTCTGGCCTATGGCTACACCTTC. The encoded protein is CASSLARGGLAYGYTF.

CDR3 DNA sequence: TGTGCCAGCAGCTTAGATCTAACTCACTACGAGCAGTACTTC. Translating it yields CASSLDLTHYEQYF. V gene TRBV7-6 combines with J gene TRBJ2-7; D is ambiguous. The CDR3 runs 14 residues. V gave up 1 base and J gave up 3 bases, with 10 bases separating them. In germline, CDR1 is SGHVS, CDR2 FNYEAQ.